The source of this T cell receptor beta chain is a study of Graves' ophthalmopathy and Graves' hyperthyroidism. Transcripts of RNA were the source for amplifying TCR beta CDR3 regions. First-round RT-PCR relied on HTBI primers, and a second-round multiplex PCR came next. TCRdb re-called the multiplex PCR reads through MiXCR, storing one row per CDR3 protein. The sample lists about 740,000 distinct CDR3 sequences; 40% were seen once. Study results and caveats: A 13-signature model separated ophthalmopathy from stable hyperthyroidism, reaching 85% to 90% sensitivity and less than 83% specificity cross-validated. In predicting ophthalmopathy progression, the model reached 70.59% sensitivity and 72.22% specificity.

On this clonotype itself: The antigen remains unidentified.

The CDR3 has 12 amino acids. The V gene lost 8 bases and the J gene lost 2 bases, with 12 bases spanning the gap. The germline gives CDR1 SQVTM, CDR2 ANQGSEA. Pregnancy or lactation, uncontrolled infections and other autoimmune diseases were grounds for excluding patients. V is TRBV29-1 and J is TRBJ1-1; D uncertain. This clonotype originated in an adult man with Graves' ophthalmopathy. The sequencing input was peripheral blood. Written as DNA, the CDR3 is TGCAGCAGCCAGACACCCAACACTGAAGCTTTCTTT. It encodes CSSQTPNTEAFF.